The present T cell receptor beta chain was sequenced within a study of control samples from healthy donors and cancer patients. The assay was immunoSEQ multiplex PCR, and TCRdb's table has in-frame clones only and misses some. The table lists roughly 200,000 clones, just under 95% of them singletons, with more than 1.4% in the top ten. This CDR3 has 16 residues. Germline V gives CDR1 SGHRS, CDR2 YFSETQ. Trimming took off 0 bases at V and 0 bases at J, with 10 bases between the two ends. This clone was picked up one time. The clonotype was recovered from a man between 18 and 29 years old in good health. The gene calls are TRBV5-1 and TRBJ2-1; D is possibly TRBD2 (6 bases). The sequenced sample was blood. The CDR3 DNA sequence: TGCGCCAGCAGCTTGGGCGGGGATAGCTCCTACAATGAGCAGTTCTTC. Residues: CASSLGGDSSYNEQFF. Supplemented by reference TRBV5-1 and TRBJ2-1, the full variable domain reads KAGVTQTPRYLIKTRGQQVTLSCSPISGHRSVSWYQQTPGQGLQFLFEYFSETQRNKGNFPGRFSGRQFSNSRSEMNVSTLELGDSALYLCASSLGGDSSYNEQFFGPGTRLTVL.